In its sample, the clone carrying this TCR beta chain was seen a few times. CDR3 length: 15 residues. Trimming cost V 8 bases and J 4 bases, with 15 bases left between them. Germline V lookup: CDR1 MNHNS, CDR2 SASEGT. This sample is part of a study of response to subunit inactivated influenza vaccine. TCRdb reprocessed the RT-PCR reads via MiXCR and lists one record per CDR3 protein. The profile covers 530,000 or so distinct CDR3 sequences, with 25% appearing a single time and 1.9% taken by the ten largest. J is TRBJ1-6 and V is TRBV6-1; weak D call: TRBD1 (6 bases). Specimen: CD4+ T cells sorted from PBMCs, collected about 5 days after vaccination. This clonotype was obtained from a man aged 45 to 65 who received an inactivated influenza vaccine. The CDR3 region is CASCQGQQYNSPLHF. The CDR3 DNA is TGTGCCAGCTGCCAAGGACAGCAGTATAATTCACCCCTCCACTTT.